This passage covers 23 T cell receptor beta chains from one sample sequenced in a study of T cell repertoires in cytomegalovirus infection. MiXCR was run by TCRdb on the reads, yielding one entry per CDR3 protein. The repertoire holds 200,000 to 300,000 distinct CDR3 sequences, with around 9% as singletons. The sequenced material came from PBMCs. The receptors stem from a human donor in good health (CMV status not recorded). Some clones in this sample may be carry-over from other donors' samples.

This clonotype was seen ten or more times. As DNA, the CDR3 is TGTGCCAGCAGTCCACAGGCGGGCAATCAGCCCCAGCATTTT. This translates into CASSPQAGNQPQHF. This chain uses TRBV7-2 with TRBJ1-5, with a possible D match to TRBD1 (5 bases). The length of the CDR3 is 14 residues. Trimming shortened V by 6 bases and J by 2 bases, and 11 bases separated the two germline ends. CDR1 is SGHTA and CDR2 is FQGNSA in the germline V gene.

This clonotype was counted a few times. The gene calls are TRBV12-3 or TRBV12-4 and TRBJ1-1; D not resolved. V shed 3 bases and J shed 0 bases, with 5 bases lying between them. The CDR3 sequence is 13 residues long. CDR3 sequence reads: CASSFFMNTEAFF. The CDR3 coding sequence is TGTGCCAGCAGTTTCTTCATGAACACTGAAGCTTTCTTT.

The chain is built from TRBV19 and TRBJ1-5; TRBD1 is a possible D gene (6 bases). The V end lost 5 bases, the J end lost 6 bases, and 14 bases lay between the germline ends. Germline values: CDR1 LNHDA, CDR2 SQIVND (reference sequence). This CDR3 is built from 14 residues. The CDR3 region is CASSVQGGGQPQHF. The DNA of the CDR3 is TGTGCCAGTAGTGTACAGGGTGGGGGTCAGCCCCAGCATTTT.

This clonotype was counted ten times or more. V gene TRBV7-2 combines with J gene TRBJ2-7; the match to TRBD1 covers 7 bases. Germline V CDR1 and CDR2: SGHTA, FQGNSA. V trimming: 5 bases; J trimming: 6 bases; junction bases outside the gene matches: 16. This CDR3 region has 16 residues. In nucleotides, the CDR3 is TGTGCCAGCAGCATGAGAGAAGGGGGCGGGTTGACCGAGCAGTACTTC. Residues: CASSMREGGGLTEQYF.

This clonotype is a singleton in its sample. The chain has TRBV15 and TRBJ1-2; TRBD1 is a possible D gene (5 bases). Germline V CDR1 and CDR2: LNHNV, YYDKDF (reference sequence). This CDR3 is 12 amino acids long. V lost 5 bases and J lost 8, with 12 bases in between. The CDR3 loop is CATSPEGPGYTF. The CDR3, as DNA: TGTGCCACCAGCCCCGAGGGACCAGGCTACACCTTC.

This chain connects TRBV12-5 to TRBJ2-5; tentative D call: TRBD2 (6 bases). The CDR3 runs 15 residues. Germline V gene sequence: CDR1 LGHNT, CDR2 FRNRAP. V gave up 0 bases and J gave up 5 bases, with 13 bases separating them. The CDR3: CASGLVAGMTETQYF. In DNA, the CDR3 is TGTGCTAGTGGTTTGGTTGCGGGGATGACCGAGACCCAGTACTTC.

V usage is TRBV20-1 and J usage is TRBJ2-2, with 7 bases identical to TRBD2. Trimming at V came to 6 bases and at J to 4 bases, leaving 8 bases not matched to a gene. CDR3 length: 14 amino acids. Germline V gene data show CDR1 as DFQATT and CDR2 as SNEGSKA (reference sequence). CDR3 in amino acids: CSAGPAGVTGELFF. The CDR3 DNA reads as TGCAGTGCGGGACCGGCGGGAGTCACCGGGGAGCTGTTTTTT.

This clonotype was picked up many times. The V and J genes are TRBV7-8 and TRBJ1-5; 8 bases are shared with TRBD1. The germline V gene has CDR1 SGHVS and CDR2 FQNEAQ. V was pared by 5 bases and J by 7 bases, with 4 bases of the junction left unmatched. The CDR3 is made up of 13 amino acids. CDR3 loop: CASSVQGGQPQHF. The CDR3 DNA sequence: TGTGCCAGCAGCGTACAGGGGGGGCAGCCCCAGCATTTT.

This clonotype was seen more than once but under ten times. The chain combines TRBV28 with TRBJ1-4, with 9 nucleotides matching TRBD1. V was clipped by 4 bases and J by 7 bases; unmatched bases: 16. The CDR3 consists of 18 residues. The germline V gene has CDR1 MDHEN and CDR2 SYDVKM. CDR3 in DNA: TGTGCCAGCAGTTCACCGGGACAGGGAGGTGGTAGCAGTGAAAAACTGTTTTTT. The encoded protein is CASSSPGQGGGSSEKLFF.

There are many counts of this clonotype. The chain employs TRBV27 and TRBJ2-3, with 13 bases identical to TRBD2. CDR1 MNHEY and CDR2 SMNVEV come from the germline V gene (reference sequence). J lost 4 bases, V lost 8 bases, and 3 bases had no gene match. CDR3 size: 14 residues. CDR3 region: CASHGLAGADTQYF. CDR3 DNA: TGTGCCAGCCACGGACTAGCGGGGGCAGATACGCAGTATTTT.

In its sample, this clonotype was seen many times. This chain joins TRBV5-6 and TRBJ2-1; D gene uncertain. CDR3 size: 16 residues. The germline CDR1 and CDR2 sequences are SGHDT and YYEEEE. V lost 0 bases, J lost 0 bases, and 10 bases lay in between. The CDR3 loop reads CASSLAGLTSYNEQFF. DNA for the CDR3: TGTGCCAGCAGCTTGGCCGGGCTTACCTCCTACAATGAGCAGTTCTTC.

This clonotype was seen at least ten times. V usage is TRBV20-1 and J usage is TRBJ2-1, with D perhaps TRBD1 (6 bases). The V end lost 8 bases, the J end lost 11 bases, and 16 bases lay between the germline ends. Per germline, CDR1 DFQATT and CDR2 SNEGSKA (reference sequence). This CDR3 contains 11 residues. CDR3 loop: CSPTQGTQQFF. The CDR3 DNA follows: TGCAGTCCTACGCAGGGGACACAGCAGTTCTTC.

This clonotype was recorded at least ten times. The V gene is TRBV7-8, the J gene TRBJ2-3, with a tentative D call TRBD1 (6 bases). This CDR3 comprises 17 residues. Trimming stripped 1 base from V and 0 bases from J, with 14 bases between. Per the germline V gene, CDR1 is SGHVS and CDR2 is FQNEAQ. The CDR3 is CASSLDGGHKSTDTQYF. As DNA, the CDR3 is TGTGCCAGCAGCTTAGATGGGGGCCATAAAAGCACAGATACGCAGTATTTT.

This clonotype has more than one count but fewer than ten. The chain joins TRBV12-3 or TRBV12-4 to TRBJ2-7; 10 nucleotides align to TRBD2. The CDR3 is 15 residues long. The junction had 4 bases not matched to a gene; V was cut back by 3 bases and J by 2 bases. CDR3 sequence reads: CASSLASGGPYEQYF. CDR3 in DNA: TGTGCCAGCAGTTTGGCTAGCGGGGGCCCCTACGAGCAGTACTTC.

The gene calls are TRBV20-1 and TRBJ1-2; 7 bases agree with TRBD1. CDR1 is DFQATT, CDR2 SNEGSKA, per germline (reference sequence). V shed 2 bases, J shed 8 bases, and the junction held 8 bases outside the gene matches. The CDR3 totals 13 residues. The CDR3, as DNA: TGCAGTGCTAGAAAAGGGGGCGTAGAGGGCTACACCTTC. This sequence encodes CSARKGGVEGYTF.

This clonotype occurred many times. V is TRBV12-3 or TRBV12-4 and J is TRBJ1-4; D unresolved. Deletions cut 6 bases from V and 5 bases from J, with 7 bases between. CDR3 length: 12 amino acids. The CDR3, as DNA: TGTGCCAGCAGATGGACGAATGAAAAACTGTTTTTT. Its protein is CASRWTNEKLFF.

This clonotype showed up many times. This chain uses TRBV7-9 with TRBJ1-1; D is unclear. The CDR3 has 13 residues. V lost 5 bases and J lost 3, with 10 bases in between. Germline CDR1 reads SEHNR; CDR2 reads FQNEAQ (reference sequence). The chain's CDR3 is CASSLDIYTEAFF. Here the CDR3 DNA reads TGTGCCAGCAGCCTGGATATATACACTGAAGCTTTCTTT.

This clonotype has at least ten counts. This rearrangement joins TRBV7-2 to TRBJ2-3; D possibly corresponds to TRBD2 (5 bases). This CDR3 is built from 14 residues. Germline V CDR1 and CDR2: SGHTA, FQGNSA. Trimming stripped 3 bases from V and 4 bases from J, with 11 bases between. CDR3 bases: TGTGCCAGCAGCTTCCCGGGGTTCGCAGATACGCAGTATTTT. It specifies CASSFPGFADTQYF.

Only a few counts were recorded for this clonotype. This chain uses TRBV20-1 with TRBJ1-6, with 8 nucleotides matching TRBD1. This CDR3 is built from 15 residues. V was pared by 4 bases and J by 9 bases, with 11 bases of the junction left unmatched. CDR1 is DFQATT, CDR2 SNEGSKA, per germline (reference sequence). CDR3 in amino acids: CSATPQGASGSPLHF. CDR3 nucleotide sequence: TGCAGTGCTACACCCCAGGGGGCCTCTGGTTCACCCCTCCACTTT.

This clonotype appeared many times. The rearrangement uses TRBV7-6 and TRBJ2-1; 9 nucleotides align to TRBD1. The germline gives CDR1 SGHVS, CDR2 FNYEAQ. The trim removed 5 bases at V and 16 bases at J, leaving 12 bases unmatched. The CDR3 loop spans 13 amino acids. Here the CDR3 reads CASSTILQGALFF. In DNA, the CDR3 is TGTGCCAGCAGCACCATATTACAGGGGGCGCTTTTCTTC. The whole variable domain, filled in from reference TRBV7-6 and TRBJ2-1, reads GAGVSQSPRYKVTKRGQDVALRCDPISGHVSLYWYRQALGQGPEFLTYFNYEAQQDKSGLPNDRFSAERPEGSISTLTIQRTEQRDSAMYRCASSTILQGALFFGPGTRLTVL.

This clonotype was recorded many times. The chain combines TRBV7-6 with TRBJ1-1; 10 bases match TRBD1. V dropped 3 bases and J dropped 2; count of bases not matched to a gene: 9. Germline V CDR1 and CDR2: SGHVS, FNYEAQ. There are 17 residues in the CDR3. CDR3 bases: TGTGCCAGCAGCTTTAACCCGGGACAGGGGAGTAACACTGAAGCTTTCTTT. Translating gives CASSFNPGQGSNTEAFF.

This clonotype was seen many times. This sequence joins TRBV7-8 and TRBJ1-5; possibly TRBD1 for D (6 bases). V was shortened by 6 bases and J by 4 bases, with 19 bases between the two germline ends. The CDR3 has 16 amino acids. CDR1 and CDR2 from the germline V gene are SGHVS and FQNEAQ. In DNA form, the CDR3 reads TGTGCCAGCAGTTCAGTGGGGGCTTGGCGGAATCAGCCCCAGCATTTT. This translates into CASSSVGAWRNQPQHF.

This clonotype occurred many times. V usage is TRBV19 and J usage is TRBJ1-6; 11 bases fit TRBD1. The CDR3 is made up of 15 amino acids. V lost 7 bases, J lost 9 bases, and 8 bases stayed unmatched. The germline CDR1 and CDR2 sequences are LNHDA and SQIVND (reference sequence). CDR3 coding DNA: TGTGCCAGTACCGAGGACAGGGGGCCCATTTCACCCCTCCACTTT. Protein product: CASTEDRGPISPLHF.